Listed below are T cell receptor beta chains from one sample, sequenced in a study of cytomegalovirus exposure and HLA in healthy donors. Generated by immunoSEQ multiplex PCR, the TCRdb table keeps only in-frame clones and is missing some. Among 200,000 to 250,000 clones listed, about 89% were seen once. Sequencing used PBMCs. The receptor source for this set is a woman aged 18 to 35 in good health and CMV-seronegative. Both conserved end residues are part of each CDR3. Fields, in order: V gene, clone size, J gene, D gene, CDR3 DNA, CDR3 protein. The D gene is left open where the match is weak. Only some rows state a clone size, as once, few, many or a class for expanded clones.

TRBV7-2,.,TRBJ2-2,TRBD2,TGTGCCAGCAGCATAACTATAGCGGGAGGTAGTGGCGGGGAGCTGTTTTTT,CASSITIAGGSGGELFF
TRBV6-5,few,TRBJ2-2,TRBD1,TGTGCCAGCAGTTACTCACAGGGGGCTCTCGGGGAGCTGTTTTTT,CASSYSQGALGELFF
TRBV9,.,TRBJ2-5,TRBD2,TGTGCCAGCAGCCTCCGCGGGGGAGGGCCAGAGACCCAGTACTTC,CASSLRGGGPETQYF
TRBV2,.,TRBJ2-7,TRBD2,TGTGCCAGCAGTGGTTGGGGACTAGCGGTTCTGGGGTCCGACGAGCAGTACTTC,CASSGWGLAVLGSDEQYF
TRBV28,.,TRBJ1-1,TRBD1,TGTGCCAGCAGCCCTATCTACCAACGACAGGGGGTTTACACTGAAGCTTTCTTT,CASSPIYQRQGVYTEAFF
TRBV5-4,.,TRBJ1-1,.,TGTGCCAGCAGCGTGAGGGAGGGCTGGGGAGCTTTCTTT,CASSVREGWGAFF
TRBV29-1,.,TRBJ1-1,TRBD1,TGCAGCGCCGGACAGGGGGCAAACACTGAAGCTTTCTTT,CSAGQGANTEAFF
TRBV4-1,.,TRBJ2-7,TRBD2,TGCGCCAGCAGCCTTGGGAGGGACCGCTACGAGCAGTACTTC,CASSLGRDRYEQYF
TRBV5-6,.,TRBJ2-3,.,TGTGCCAGCAGCTTGGGTGGGAGTACGCAGTATTTT,CASSLGGSTQYF
TRBV4-1,.,TRBJ2-7,TRBD2,TGCGCCAGCAGCCAAGCCGGGACTAGTTACTACGAGCAGTACTTC,CASSQAGTSYYEQYF
TRBV5-6,.,TRBJ1-5,.,TGTGCCAGCAGCTTCCGTGACGGGGTTCAGCCCCAGCATTTT,CASSFRDGVQPQHF
TRBV9,.,TRBJ2-5,TRBD1,TGTGCCAGCAGTCCCACCTCTCCAAACAGGGGTAGGCAAGAGACCCAGTACTTC,CASSPTSPNRGRQETQYF
TRBV5-1,.,TRBJ1-4,TRBD1,TGCGCCAGCAGCTTGTTTCCCGCCGGGACAGGGGATGAAAAACTGTTTTTT,CASSLFPAGTGDEKLFF
TRBV5-1,.,TRBJ2-3,TRBD2,TGCGCCAGCAGCTTGAATAGCGGGGGGTCCACAGATACGCAGTATTTT,CASSLNSGGSTDTQYF
TRBV4-3,.,TRBJ2-6,TRBD2,TGCGCCAGCAGCCAAGAACGATTAGGCGGGCTAGCGGGGGGGTTTGGGGCCAACGTCCTGACTTTC,CASSQERLGGLAGGFGANVLTF
TRBV6-1,.,TRBJ1-2,TRBD1,TGTGCCAGCAGTGCAGCGGACAGGGACTATGGCTACACCTTC,CASSAADRDYGYTF
TRBV7-2,.,TRBJ2-1,.,TGTGCCGGGAAGGGGCCAAGCTCCTACAATGAGCAGTTCTTC,CAGKGPSSYNEQFF
TRBV5-1,.,TRBJ2-3,TRBD2,TGCGCCAGCAGCTTGTCGTTAGCGGGACTCACAGATACGCAGTATTTT,CASSLSLAGLTDTQYF
TRBV7-9,.,TRBJ2-1,.,TGTGCCAGCAGCTTAAACGTTCAGGGCAATGAGCAGTTCTTC,CASSLNVQGNEQFF
TRBV5-6,.,TRBJ2-5,TRBD2,TGTGCCAGCAGAAAGACTAGCGGGGGGGCGGGGACCCAGTACTTC,CASRKTSGGAGTQYF
TRBV5-4,.,TRBJ1-1,.,TGTGCCAGCACCCGCTTTGACGGGGCTGAAGCTTTCTTT,CASTRFDGAEAFF
TRBV5-1,.,TRBJ1-6,.,TGCGCCAGCAGCTTTGACACCTCACCCCTCCACTTT,CASSFDTSPLHF
TRBV6-4,.,TRBJ2-1,TRBD1,TGTGCCAGCAGTGACTCGACTACAGGGGCGAATGAGCAGTTCTTC,CASSDSTTGANEQFF
TRBV6-1,.,TRBJ1-6,TRBD1,TGTGCCAGCTTTAGACCCACAGGGGGGTCCTCACCCCTCCACTTT,CASFRPTGGSSPLHF
TRBV9,once,TRBJ1-1,TRBD1,TGTGCCAGCAGCCCTCGGACAGGGGGAAGAGACACTGAAGCTTTCTTT,CASSPRTGGRDTEAFF
TRBV18,.,TRBJ1-1,TRBD1,TGTGCCAATTCTAGGGACAGGGACACTGAAGCTTTCTTT,CANSRDRDTEAFF
TRBV21-1,.,TRBJ1-5,.,TGTGCCAGCAGCAAAGCCCCAGGGGGCGCGGTCAATCAGCCCCAGCATTTT,CASSKAPGGAVNQPQHF
TRBV5-1,.,TRBJ2-7,TRBD2,TGCGCCAGCAGCTTGGGGGTAGCGGGAGCCCACGAGCAGTACTTC,CASSLGVAGAHEQYF
TRBV7-2,.,TRBJ2-1,.,TGTGCCAGCAGCTTAAGGGGGGGCCGCTACAATGAGCAGTTCTTC,CASSLRGGRYNEQFF
TRBV5-1,.,TRBJ2-1,TRBD2,TGCGCCAGCAGCCCCGGGGGGAGCTCCTACAATGAGCAGTTCTTC,CASSPGGSSYNEQFF
TRBV2,.,TRBJ1-3,TRBD1,TGTGCCAGCAAGGACAGGGGAAACACCATATATTTT,CASKDRGNTIYF
TRBV11-1,.,TRBJ2-2,TRBD1,TGTGCCAGCAGCTTTTCCGGGACAGGGCGTTCCGGGGAGCTGTTTTTT,CASSFSGTGRSGELFF
TRBV5-1,once,TRBJ2-1,TRBD2,TGCGCCAGCAGCGGCCCTAGCGGTCTCTACAATGAGCAGTTCTTC,CASSGPSGLYNEQFF
TRBV13,.,TRBJ2-4,.,TGTGCCAGCAGCTCCCTTTTAGCCAAAAACATTCAGTACTTC,CASSSLLAKNIQYF
TRBV27,.,TRBJ2-2,TRBD1,TGTGCCAGCAGCCTTAGGACAGGGGGCGAGAACACCGGGGAGCTGTTTTTT,CASSLRTGGENTGELFF
TRBV4-2,.,TRBJ1-4,TRBD1,TGTGCCAGCAGCCAAGGGACAGGGGGCGGTGAAAAACTGTTTTTT,CASSQGTGGGEKLFF
TRBV5-1,.,TRBJ1-2,.,TGCGCCAGCAGCTTGCCCTTGAGGGGGATGGAAGATGGCTACACCTTC,CASSLPLRGMEDGYTF
TRBV6-5,.,TRBJ2-7,.,TGTGCCAGCAGTGAAGGCTGGGCCGGCGAGCAGTACTTC,CASSEGWAGEQYF
TRBV13,.,TRBJ2-3,.,TGTGCCAGCACCCAGGGGCAGGGGCGCACAGATACGCAGTATTTT,CASTQGQGRTDTQYF
TRBV7-9,.,TRBJ2-5,TRBD2,TGTGCCAGCAGCCGAGCGGGGGGGCCTCAAGAGACCCAGTACTTC,CASSRAGGPQETQYF
TRBV5-1,.,TRBJ2-3,TRBD2,TGCGCCAGCAGCTGGGGGACCTTACCGGGCGGGGGTACAGATACGCAGTATTTT,CASSWGTLPGGGTDTQYF
TRBV6-1,.,TRBJ1-5,.,TGTGCCAGCAGTGAAGTCCAGGTCAGACATTCCGGCAATCAGCCCCAGCATTTT,CASSEVQVRHSGNQPQHF
TRBV11-3,.,TRBJ2-3,TRBD2,TGTGCCAGCAGCTTAGGGCGGGGGGAAGATACGCAGTATTTT,CASSLGRGEDTQYF
TRBV6-1,.,TRBJ2-1,.,TGTGCCAGCAGTGATAGCGTGGGTGGGCCTAGCGAGGAAGATGAGCAGTTCTTC,CASSDSVGGPSEEDEQFF
TRBV23-1,few,TRBJ2-3,TRBD1,TGCGCCAGCGGACAGGGGTTTGGACGGGGGAGGTTCAACGATACGCAGTATTTT,CASGQGFGRGRFNDTQYF